A selection of T cell receptor beta chains follows, all from one sample in a study of OX40 agonist ivuxolimab in advanced cancers. Sequenced by immunoSEQ multiplex PCR; TCRdb stores in-frame clones only, minus some. There are over 15,000 clones in the sample; about four fifths occur only once, and 21% lies in the top ten. Sequencing was performed on CD4+ or CD8+ T cells sorted from blood, taken in a trial of the OX40 agonist ivuxolimab. Receptors originate from an adult with an advanced solid tumor such as melanoma, head and neck, liver or kidney cancer. Both conserved end residues are part of each CDR3. The order of the fields is D gene, J gene, clone size, V gene, CDR3 protein, CDR3 DNA. The D gene is left open where the match is weak. The size entry is marked missing in some rows and otherwise reads once, few, many or a size class.

>TRBD1|TRBJ2-1|.|TRBV9
CASSLRTGGIYNEQFF
TGTGCCAGCAGCCTACGGACAGGGGGTATCTACAATGAGCAGTTCTTC
>.|TRBJ1-1|.|TRBV18
CASSRVPEETEAFF
TGTGCCAGCTCACGCGTCCCAGAGGAAACTGAAGCTTTCTTT
>.|TRBJ2-1|.|TRBV20-1
CSARDRGEQFF
TGCAGTGCTAGAGATCGAGGTGAGCAGTTCTTC
>TRBD1|TRBJ1-1|few|TRBV27
CASSQYLIRGYTEAFF
TGTGCCAGCAGTCAATACCTAATCAGGGGGTACACTGAAGCTTTCTTT
>TRBD1|TRBJ2-7|.|TRBV6-6
CASSPTGSSYEQYF
TGTGCCAGCAGCCCGACAGGGAGCTCCTACGAGCAGTACTTC
>.|TRBJ1-5|.|TRBV4-3
CASSRVTGQDQPQHF
TGCGCCAGCAGCCGAGTCACAGGGCAAGATCAGCCCCAGCATTTT
>TRBD1|TRBJ1-4|.|TRBV27
CASSPGQLNEKLFF
TGTGCCAGCAGCCCGGGACAGCTAAATGAAAAACTGTTTTTT
>TRBD2|TRBJ2-7|.|TRBV27
CASSLFPPLAGDIEQYF
TGTGCCAGCAGTTTATTCCCCCCGCTAGCGGGGGACATAGAGCAGTACTTC
>TRBD2|TRBJ2-7|once|TRBV28
CASSLLGLSGGPYEQYF
TGTGCCAGCAGTTTACTGGGTCTTAGCGGGGGACCCTACGAGCAGTACTTC
>.|TRBJ1-1|.|TRBV9
CASSEKQGKDTEAFF
TGTGCCAGCAGCGAGAAACAGGGCAAGGACACTGAAGCTTTCTTT
>.|TRBJ1-6|.|TRBV27
CASSTRSNSPLHF
TGTGCCAGCAGTACCCGGTCTAATTCACCCCTCCACTTT
>.|TRBJ1-1|medium-sized|TRBV9
CASSVVVQMNTEAFF
TGTGCCAGCAGCGTGGTGGTACAGATGAACACTGAAGCTTTCTTT
>.|TRBJ1-2|.|TRBV27
CASSPGDWNRDGYTF
TGTGCCAGCAGTCCGGGCGACTGGAACAGGGATGGCTACACCTTC
>TRBD1|TRBJ1-1|.|TRBV27
CASTQGGRAGTEAFF
TGTGCCAGCACTCAGGGGGGCAGGGCGGGGACTGAAGCTTTCTTT
>TRBD1|TRBJ2-7|.|TRBV5-1
CASSFEWAWTGIYEQYF
TGCGCCAGCAGCTTTGAGTGGGCGTGGACAGGGATTTACGAGCAGTACTTC
>.|TRBJ1-2|.|TRBV4-1
CASSPSGTPYGYTF
TGCGCCAGCAGCCCCTCGGGGACCCCCTATGGCTACACCTTC
>TRBD1|TRBJ1-1|.|TRBV29-1
CSAPTGDERAFF
TGCAGCGCACCCACAGGGGATGAGCGAGCTTTCTTT
>.|TRBJ2-7|.|TRBV28
CASSLQGRDEQYF
TGTGCCAGCAGTTTACAGGGCAGGGACGAGCAGTACTTC